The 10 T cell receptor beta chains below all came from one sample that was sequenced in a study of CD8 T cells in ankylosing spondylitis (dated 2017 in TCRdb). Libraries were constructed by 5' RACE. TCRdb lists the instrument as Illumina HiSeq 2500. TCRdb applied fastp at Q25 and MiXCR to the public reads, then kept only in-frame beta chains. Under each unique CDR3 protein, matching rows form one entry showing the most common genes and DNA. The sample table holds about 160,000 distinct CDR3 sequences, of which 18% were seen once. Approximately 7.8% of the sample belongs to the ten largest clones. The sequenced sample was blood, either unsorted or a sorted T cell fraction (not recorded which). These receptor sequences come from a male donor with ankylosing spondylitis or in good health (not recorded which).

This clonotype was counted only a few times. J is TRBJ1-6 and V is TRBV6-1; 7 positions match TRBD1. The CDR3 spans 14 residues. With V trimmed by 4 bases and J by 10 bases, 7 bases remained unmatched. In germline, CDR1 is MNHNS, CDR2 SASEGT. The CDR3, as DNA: TGTGCCAGCAGTGGACAGGGAACGATATCACCCCTCCACTTT. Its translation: CASSGQGTISPLHF.

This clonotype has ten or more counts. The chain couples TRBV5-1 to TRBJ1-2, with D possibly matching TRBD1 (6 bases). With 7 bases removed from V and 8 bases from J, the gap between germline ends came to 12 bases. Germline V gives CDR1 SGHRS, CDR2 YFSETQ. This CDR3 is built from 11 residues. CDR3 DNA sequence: TGCGCCAGCGGAATGGGGGGCGGCTACACCTTC. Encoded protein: CASGMGGGYTF.

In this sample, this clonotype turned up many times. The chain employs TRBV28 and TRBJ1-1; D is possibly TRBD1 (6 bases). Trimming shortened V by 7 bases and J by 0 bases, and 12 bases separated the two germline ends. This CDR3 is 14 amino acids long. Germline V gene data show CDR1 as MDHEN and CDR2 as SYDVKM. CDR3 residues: CASKGGLMNTEAFF. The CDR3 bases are TGTGCCAGCAAGGGGGGGTTAATGAACACTGAAGCTTTCTTT.

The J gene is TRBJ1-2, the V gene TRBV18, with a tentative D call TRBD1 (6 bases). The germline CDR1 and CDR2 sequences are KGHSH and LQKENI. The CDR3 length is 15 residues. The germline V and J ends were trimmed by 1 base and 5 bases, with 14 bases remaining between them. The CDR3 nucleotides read TGTGCCAGCTCACCACGGCAGGGGATGCCTTATGGCTACACCTTC. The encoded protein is CASSPRQGMPYGYTF.

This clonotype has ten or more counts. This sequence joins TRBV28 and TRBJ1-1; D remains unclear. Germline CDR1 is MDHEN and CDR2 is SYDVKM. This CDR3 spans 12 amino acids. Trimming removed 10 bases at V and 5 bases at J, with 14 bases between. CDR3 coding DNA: TGTGCCACCTTAGCGGGTCGGACTGAAGCTTTCTTT. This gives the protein CATLAGRTEAFF.

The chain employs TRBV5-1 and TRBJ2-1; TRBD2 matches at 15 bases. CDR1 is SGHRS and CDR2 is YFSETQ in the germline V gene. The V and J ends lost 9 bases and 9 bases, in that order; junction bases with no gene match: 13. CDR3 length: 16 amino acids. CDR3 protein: CANRRGTSGGFGEQFF. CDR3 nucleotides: TGCGCCAACAGGCGTGGGACTAGCGGGGGGTTTGGTGAGCAGTTCTTC.

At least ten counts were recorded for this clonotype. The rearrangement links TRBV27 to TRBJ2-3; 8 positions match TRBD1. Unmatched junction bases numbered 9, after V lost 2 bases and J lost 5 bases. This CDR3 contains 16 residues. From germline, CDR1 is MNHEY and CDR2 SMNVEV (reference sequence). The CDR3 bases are TGTGCCAGCAGTTTAGCCTCGGACAGGGTGGTAGATACGCAGTATTTT. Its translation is CASSLASDRVVDTQYF.

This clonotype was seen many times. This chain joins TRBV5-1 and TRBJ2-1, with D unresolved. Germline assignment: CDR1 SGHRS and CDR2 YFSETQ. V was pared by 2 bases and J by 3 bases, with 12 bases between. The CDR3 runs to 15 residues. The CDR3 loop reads CASSFGTGLYNEQFF. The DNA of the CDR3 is TGCGCCAGCAGCTTTGGTACGGGCCTCTACAATGAGCAGTTCTTC.

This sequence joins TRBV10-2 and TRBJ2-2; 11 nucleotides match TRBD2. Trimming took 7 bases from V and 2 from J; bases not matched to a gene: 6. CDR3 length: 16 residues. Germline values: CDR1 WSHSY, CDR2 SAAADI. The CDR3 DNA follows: TGCGCCAGCAAGGGACTAGCGGAAGTCAACACCGGGGAGCTGTTTTTT. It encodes CASKGLAEVNTGELFF.

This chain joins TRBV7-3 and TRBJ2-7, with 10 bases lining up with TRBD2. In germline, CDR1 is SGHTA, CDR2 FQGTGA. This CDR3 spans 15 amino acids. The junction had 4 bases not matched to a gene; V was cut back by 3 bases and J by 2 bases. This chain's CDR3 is CASSLGLALPYEQYF. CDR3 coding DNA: TGTGCCAGCAGCTTGGGACTAGCGCTACCCTACGAGCAGTACTTC.